This is a list of T cell receptor beta chains from one sample in a study of lymphopenia after photon versus proton radiotherapy. Measured with immunoSEQ multiplex PCR; TCRdb has only the in-frame clones, and not every one. The repertoire has some 70,000 clones, over 80% of them found once; the top ten carry more than 10%. The sequenced sample was peripheral blood, obtained from a patient treated with proton-based radiotherapy. The receptors derive from a man at least 80 years old with esophageal cancer. Both conserved end residues are part of each CDR3. A D gene is named only where the DNA matches it firmly. Some rows mark clone size as missing; the rest say once, few, many or name a class of expanded clone.

>TRBV10-3|TRBJ1-2|NA|NA
TGTGCCATCAGTGTCCCTGCTTCTAACTATGGCTACACCTTC
CAISVPASNYGYTF
>TRBV29-1|TRBJ1-6|NA|NA
TGCAGCGCCTTGAGGGACGCTTACGGAAGTTCACCCCTCCACTTT
CSALRDAYGSSPLHF
>TRBV30|TRBJ2-3|TRBD2|NA
TGTGCCTGGAGTGTAGGGCTAGCGGGGAAGTCAGATACGCAGTATTTT
CAWSVGLAGKSDTQYF
>TRBV7-9|TRBJ2-1|TRBD2|once
TGTGCCAGCAGCTTAGGTGGACTAGCGGTTTACAATGAGCAGTTCTTC
CASSLGGLAVYNEQFF
>TRBV5-5|TRBJ2-5|NA|NA
TGTGCCAGCAGGCCAAGGGGGGTAGAGACCCAGTACTTC
CASRPRGVETQYF
>TRBV11-1|TRBJ2-5|TRBD1|NA
TGTGCCAGCAACCTGGGTGGCTCAATCGGGACAGGGATTGGAGAGACCCAGTACTTC
CASNLGGSIGTGIGETQYF
>TRBV11-2|TRBJ2-5|NA|NA
TGTGCCAGCAGCTTAGTGGTTAAGGAAGGGACCCAGTACTTC
CASSLVVKEGTQYF
>TRBV10-2|TRBJ2-3|NA|NA
TGCGCCAGCACTAGAAACACTCAAGGTACGCAGTATTTT
CASTRNTQGTQYF
>TRBV19|TRBJ2-5|TRBD1|NA
TGTGCCAGTAGTAGAACAGGGGGCGAAGAGACCCAGTACTTC
CASSRTGGEETQYF
>TRBV19|TRBJ1-5|NA|NA
TGTGCCAGTAATACAGGGACCCATAGCAATCAGCCCCAGCATTTT
CASNTGTHSNQPQHF
>TRBV6-4|TRBJ2-7|NA|once
TGTGCCAGCAGTGCTGGAACGGAAGGCGAGCAGTACTTC
CASSAGTEGEQYF
>TRBV9|TRBJ1-1|NA|few
TGTGCCAGCAGCGTCAGGGGTTGGACTGAAGCTTTCTTT
CASSVRGWTEAFF
>TRBV2|TRBJ2-7|NA|few
TGTGCCAGCAGTGAGGCAGGTCTCTACGAGCAGTACTTC
CASSEAGLYEQYF
>TRBV19|TRBJ2-7|TRBD1|once
TGTGCCAGTACCCGGACCCACCTGGGACAGGGGTCGGGAGAGCAGTACTTC
CASTRTHLGQGSGEQYF
>TRBV7-3|TRBJ2-5|TRBD2|NA
TGTGCCAGCAGCCCTACGACTAGCGGGGGGCCGGTTAAGGAGACCCAGTACTTC
CASSPTTSGGPVKETQYF
>TRBV27|TRBJ2-7|TRBD1|many
TGTGCCAGCACCGGGATCCGGGACAGAACCTACGAGCAGTACTTC
CASTGIRDRTYEQYF
>TRBV7-9|TRBJ2-2|TRBD1|NA
TGTGCCAGCAGCCGCGGACAGGGTAGTACCGGGGAGCTGTTTTTT
CASSRGQGSTGELFF
>TRBV7-2|TRBJ1-2|TRBD1|NA
TGTGCCAGCAAATCCCCAGTTAGGGACAGGGGTGGCTACACCTTC
CASKSPVRDRGGYTF
>TRBV28|TRBJ1-5|TRBD1|NA
TGTGCCAGCAGTTCCGGGACAGCTTATAGCAATCAGCCCCAGCATTTT
CASSSGTAYSNQPQHF
>TRBV5-1|TRBJ1-1|NA|NA
TGCGCCAGCAGCTTTCAAGACGGGGGGAACACTGAAGCTTTCTTT
CASSFQDGGNTEAFF
>TRBV14|TRBJ1-2|TRBD1|NA
TGTGCCAGCAGCGAAAGTCTCGGGACAGGGAGTTGGGGCTACACCTTC
CASSESLGTGSWGYTF
>TRBV9|TRBJ1-3|NA|NA
TGTGCCAGCAAAGCAGGAAGCGGCTCTGGAAACACCATATATTTT
CASKAGSGSGNTIYF
>TRBV5-1|TRBJ2-7|NA|NA
TGCGCCAGCAGCTTGGTTATGGACGGAACAGCCTACGAGCAGTACTTC
CASSLVMDGTAYEQYF
>TRBV2|TRBJ1-5|NA|NA
TGTGCCAGCAGCGAGCAGGGTAGGGGTCAGCCCCAGCATTTT
CASSEQGRGQPQHF
>TRBV5-1|TRBJ2-1|NA|NA
TGCGCCAGCAGCTTGGGAGGCGGAGTGAGCTACAATGAGCAGTTCTTC
CASSLGGGVSYNEQFF
>TRBV4-2|TRBJ1-1|NA|NA
TGTGCCAGCAGCCAACATAAGGGTTGGAACACTGAAGCTTTCTTT
CASSQHKGWNTEAFF
>TRBV7-8|TRBJ1-1|TRBD1|NA
TGTGCCAGCAGCCCCCTTGGGACAGGGAGTTCGGCTGAAGCTTTCTTT
CASSPLGTGSSAEAFF
>TRBV30|TRBJ2-7|NA|NA
TGTGCCTGGAGTGTTACAGGTGTCCTCAACGAGCAGTACTTC
CAWSVTGVLNEQYF
>TRBV6-6|TRBJ2-7|TRBD2|NA
TGTGCCAGCAGTTTAGGGCGGGGGGTTCCCTACGAGCAGTACTTC
CASSLGRGVPYEQYF
>TRBV7-6|TRBJ2-5|NA|NA
TGTGCCAGCAGCCCGTACCAAGAGACCCAGTACTTC
CASSPYQETQYF
>TRBV6-1|TRBJ2-3|NA|NA
TGTGCCAGCAGTGAAATCACAGATACGCAGTATTTT
CASSEITDTQYF
>TRBV7-6|TRBJ1-4|NA|NA
TGTGCCAGCAGCTTAAGATTGGCAGGGCAATTGGGAAAACTGTTTTTT
CASSLRLAGQLGKLFF
>TRBV13|TRBJ1-1|NA|NA
TGTGCCAGCAGCTTATCTTTAGTCGCTGAAGCTTTCTTT
CASSLSLVAEAFF
>TRBV7-9|TRBJ1-3|TRBD1|NA
TGTGCCAGCAGCCGACAGGGGTTAACTGGAAACACCATATATTTT
CASSRQGLTGNTIYF
>TRBV5-5|TRBJ2-5|TRBD2|NA
TGTGCCAGCACGGCCATTAGCGGGATTGGGACCCAGTACTTC
CASTAISGIGTQYF
>TRBV11-2|TRBJ1-3|NA|once
TGTGCCAGCAGCCATCTCTCTGGAAACACCATATATTTT
CASSHLSGNTIYF
>TRBV10-3|TRBJ2-1|NA|NA
TGTGCCATCAGTGATCCGGGGGCAAGTAGAAATGAGCAGTTCTTC
CAISDPGASRNEQFF
>TRBV21-1|TRBJ2-7|NA|NA
TGTGCCAGCATCAACTACGAGCAGTACTTC
CASINYEQYF
>TRBV4-3|TRBJ2-7|NA|NA
TGCGCCAGCAGCCTCATCATCTCCTACGAGCAGTACTTC
CASSLIISYEQYF
>TRBV2|TRBJ1-1|NA|NA
TGTGCCAGCAGTGATTTGGGGGCTCTGAACACTGAAGCTTTCTTT
CASSDLGALNTEAFF
>TRBV11-2|TRBJ2-7|TRBD1|NA
TGTGCCAGCAGCTTAAGGAAGGACAGGGAACGCGAGCAGTACTTC
CASSLRKDREREQYF
>TRBV6-6|TRBJ1-3|NA|once
TGTGCCAGCAGTAATTGGGACCGTACCTCTGGAAACACCATATATTTT
CASSNWDRTSGNTIYF
>TRBV4-1|TRBJ1-3|NA|NA
TGCGCCAGCAGCCCGAACAGGGCCGGAAACACCATATATTTT
CASSPNRAGNTIYF
>TRBV11-2|TRBJ2-1|TRBD1|NA
TGTGCCAGCAGCCCCGACAGGGTCGGGCATGAGCAGTTCTTC
CASSPDRVGHEQFF
>TRBV30|TRBJ1-4|NA|NA
TGTGCCTGGAGAGCAAGGGGTATAGAAAAACTGTTTTTT
CAWRARGIEKLFF
>TRBV19|TRBJ1-1|NA|NA
TGTGCCAGTAGCGGGGAGGCAGGGCGAGCTTTCTTT
CASSGEAGRAFF
>TRBV2|TRBJ1-2|NA|NA
TGTGTCTGGGGCCGGGGACCTATCTATGGCTACACCTTC
CVWGRGPIYGYTF
>TRBV7-2|TRBJ2-1|TRBD2|NA
TGTGCCAGCGCTACAGCGGGGCCCTACAATGAGCAGTTCTTC
CASATAGPYNEQFF
>TRBV30|TRBJ1-4|NA|once
TGTGCCTGGAGTGCGCAGGGCAGCCGGGATGAAAAACTGTTTTTT
CAWSAQGSRDEKLFF
>TRBV5-6|TRBJ2-2|TRBD2|NA
TGTGCCAGCAGCTCCATAGCGGGGATAAACACCGGGGAGCTGTTTTTT
CASSSIAGINTGELFF
>TRBV18|TRBJ2-5|NA|NA
TGTGCCAGCTCACCTCCGGTGGGAGAGACCCAGTACTTC
CASSPPVGETQYF
>TRBV5-5|TRBJ2-1|NA|few
TGTGCCAGCAGCTTGGACTTTAACAATGAGCAGTTCTTC
CASSLDFNNEQFF
>TRBV9|TRBJ1-2|TRBD1|NA
TGTGCCAGCAGCGAACGACAGGGAATGGGCTATGGCTACACCTTC
CASSERQGMGYGYTF
>TRBV6-6|TRBJ1-1|NA|NA
TGTGCCAGCAGGGGGAGTGGAACTGAAGCTTTCTTT
CASRGSGTEAFF
>TRBV9|TRBJ2-1|NA|NA
TGTGCCAGCAGCGTAGGACTTCCAGACCAGTACAATGAGCAGTTCTTC
CASSVGLPDQYNEQFF
>TRBV15|TRBJ2-4|TRBD2|NA
TGTGCCACCAGCCCCAGAGGCGCGGGGCTAGCGGGAATAAACATTCAGTACTTC
CATSPRGAGLAGINIQYF